This is a list of T cell receptor beta chains from one sample in a study of blood T cell repertoires in COVID-19. Libraries were prepared by immunoSEQ multiplex PCR; TCRdb keeps only in-frame clonotypes and omits some of them. The profile covers about 90,000 clones, with about 87% appearing a single time and 15% to 20% taken by the ten largest. The sequenced sample was peripheral blood. The receptors come from a human donor in a cohort sampled during active COVID-19. Both conserved end residues are part of each CDR3. The D gene is left open where the match is weak. Part of the rows lack a size; the others show once, few, many or a class for expanded clones.

D	V	size	J	DNA	CDR3
-	TRBV28	-	TRBJ1-5	TGTGCCAGCAGTTTTCCGCCAGGGATGGGTCCCCAGCATTTT	CASSFPPGMGPQHF
-	TRBV4-1	few	TRBJ1-5	TGCGCCAGCAGCCAAGCTGGGGGGGCAGGTCAGCCCCAGCATTTT	CASSQAGGAGQPQHF
TRBD2	TRBV19	-	TRBJ2-3	TGTGCCAGTAGTATGTCCGGGAGGGGGCAGTATTTT	CASSMSGRGQYF
TRBD1	TRBV6-5	-	TRBJ2-1	TGTGCCAGCAGTTATCACGGACAGGGTAATGAGCAGTTCTTC	CASSYHGQGNEQFF
-	TRBV24-1	-	TRBJ1-3	TGTGCCGCCCCAAGGTGGGCCGTAAGCTCTGGAAACACCATATATTTT	CAAPRWAVSSGNTIYF
TRBD1	TRBV28	-	TRBJ1-4	TGTGCCAGCAGTTTAGCGGGACAGGGCAATGAAAAACTGTTTTTT	CASSLAGQGNEKLFF
TRBD1	TRBV7-9	-	TRBJ2-5	TGTGCCAGCAGCGGCAGGACAGGGGGCGTGGGAGAGACCCAGTACTTC	CASSGRTGGVGETQYF
TRBD1	TRBV6-5	-	TRBJ2-7	TGTGCCAGCAGATCCGGGACAGGGAGTAGCTACGAGCAGTACTTC	CASRSGTGSSYEQYF
-	TRBV9	-	TRBJ2-1	TGTGCCAGCAGCTTTCCCTCCACAGGATACAATGAGCAGTTCTTC	CASSFPSTGYNEQFF
-	TRBV30	-	TRBJ2-7	TGTGCCTGGGAAACGACAGTGAGCTACGAGCAGTACTTC	CAWETTVSYEQYF
-	TRBV18	-	TRBJ1-1	TGTGCCAGCTCACCAGAGCTGAACACTGAAGCTTTCTTT	CASSPELNTEAFF
TRBD2	TRBV7-2	-	TRBJ2-1	TGTGCCAGCAGCCTTGGGGGGGTAAAATATGAGCAGTTCTTC	CASSLGGVKYEQFF
TRBD2	TRBV7-3	-	TRBJ2-5	TGTGCCAGCAGCCCGGGACTAGAAACCGAGACCCAGTACTTC	CASSPGLETETQYF
-	TRBV7-3	once	TRBJ1-5	TGTGCCAGCAGCCGATTTGGACAGATCCCAAGGCCCCAGCATTTT	CASSRFGQIPRPQHF
-	TRBV10-1	once	TRBJ2-7	TGCGCCATCATTAACAGGGACTACGAGCAGTACTTC	CAIINRDYEQYF
TRBD2	TRBV14	-	TRBJ2-1	TGTGCCAGCAGCCAAGCTGGGCGGGGGGGCTACAATGAGCAGTTCTTC	CASSQAGRGGYNEQFF
TRBD1	TRBV3-1/TRBV3-2	-	TRBJ2-7	TGTGCCAGCAGCCACCGGGACAGGGCTCCCTACGAGCAGTACTTC	CASSHRDRAPYEQYF
TRBD2	TRBV9	-	TRBJ2-3	TGTGCCAGCAGCGATAGCGGGGGGAGCACAGATACGCAGTATTTT	CASSDSGGSTDTQYF
TRBD2	TRBV7-9	once	TRBJ2-2	TGTGCCAGCAGCTCACTAGCGGGACGGCACACCGGGGAGCTGTTTTTT	CASSSLAGRHTGELFF
TRBD1	TRBV19	-	TRBJ1-2	TGTGCCAGCAAGTCTCTCGGAACAGGGGGCGACTTTGGCTACACCTTC	CASKSLGTGGDFGYTF
TRBD1	TRBV6-2/TRBV6-3	-	TRBJ1-2	TGTGCCAGCAGCCCTACCAGGACAGGGGGCATCTATGGCTACACCTTC	CASSPTRTGGIYGYTF
TRBD2	TRBV11-3	-	TRBJ2-1	TGTGCCAGCAGCTTAGATGGGGCTAGCGGGGGGGCCTATGAGCAGTTCTTC	CASSLDGASGGAYEQFF
-	TRBV6-5	-	TRBJ1-1	TGTGCCAGCATTCCGAGAACTTCGGGCACTGAAGCTTTCTTT	CASIPRTSGTEAFF
-	TRBV19	-	TRBJ2-7	TGTGCCAGTAGTCCCGACTGGGGCAGGACCTTCTACGAGCAGTACTTC	CASSPDWGRTFYEQYF
TRBD2	TRBV4-2	once	TRBJ2-1	TGTGCCAGCAGCCAGCCGGGGACTAGCGTCGGCAATGAGCAGTTCTTC	CASSQPGTSVGNEQFF
-	TRBV19	-	TRBJ2-2	TGTGCCAGTACCATGACTAGAAACACCGGGGAGCTGTTTTTT	CASTMTRNTGELFF
-	TRBV28	once	TRBJ1-5	TGTGCCAGCATTAAGGGGGATAGCAATCAGCCCCAGCATTTT	CASIKGDSNQPQHF
-	TRBV6-6	-	TRBJ1-6	TGTGCCAGCAGTTGGCAGATCAATTCACCCCTCCACTTT	CASSWQINSPLHF
-	TRBV3-1/TRBV3-2	-	TRBJ2-2	TGTGCCAGCAGGCGCGGACTCGCGAACACCGGGGAGCTGTTTTTT	CASRRGLANTGELFF
TRBD2	TRBV10-3	-	TRBJ2-1	TGTGCCATCAAACAGGCGGGGGGAACCTACAATGAGCAGTTCTTC	CAIKQAGGTYNEQFF
-	TRBV6-5	-	TRBJ2-5	TGTGCCAGCAGGATCGACGGGGAAGAGACCCAGTACTTC	CASRIDGEETQYF
TRBD1	TRBV6-5	few	TRBJ1-2	TGTGCCAGCAGTTACTCGACGGACAGGAACTATGGCTACACCTTC	CASSYSTDRNYGYTF
-	TRBV27	-	TRBJ1-4	TGTGCCAGCAGTTTGACGGGTTTCTCTGCTAATGAAAAACTGTTTTTT	CASSLTGFSANEKLFF
TRBD2	TRBV9	-	TRBJ2-1	TGTGCCAGCAGCGTAGAGAGCGGGGGCCTTCTCGAGCAGTTCTTC	CASSVESGGLLEQFF
-	TRBV7-8	-	TRBJ1-5	TGTGCCAGCGCCCCCGCGAGTCTTTATAGCAATCAGCCCCAGCATTTT	CASAPASLYSNQPQHF
-	TRBV30	-	TRBJ2-3	TGTGCCTGGAGTGAAGGACTATCGACGCAGTATTTT	CAWSEGLSTQYF
TRBD1	TRBV2	once	TRBJ1-5	TGTGCCAGCAGTAGGGGACAGGGGAGGTATCAGCCCCAGCATTTT	CASSRGQGRYQPQHF
-	TRBV30	-	TRBJ1-4	TGTGCCTGGAGTGACAATGGCCAGGGCTACGGGAAACTGTTTTTT	CAWSDNGQGYGKLFF
TRBD1	TRBV6-5	-	TRBJ1-6	TGTGCCAGCAGTCGGACAGGAGTGAATTCACCCCTCCACTTT	CASSRTGVNSPLHF
TRBD1	TRBV6-5	-	TRBJ1-1	TGTGCCAGCAGTTGGGACAGGCAAGCTTTCTTT	CASSWDRQAFF
TRBD2	TRBV4-2	-	TRBJ2-3	TGTGCCAGCAGCCAAATCACTAGCGGGGGAACAGCCTTCGCAGATACGCAGTATTTT	CASSQITSGGTAFADTQYF
TRBD2	TRBV19	-	TRBJ2-1	TGTGCCAGTAGTATGGTTCGGGGGGGCGTTGAGCAGTTCTTC	CASSMVRGGVEQFF
TRBD1	TRBV4-2	-	TRBJ1-1	TGTGCCAGCAGCCAGCCGGGACAGGGTTACGGTGAAGCTTTCTTT	CASSQPGQGYGEAFF
TRBD1	TRBV27	-	TRBJ1-2	TGTGCCAGCAGTCTAGGGACAGGGGGCGCGAGGTATGGCTACACCTTC	CASSLGTGGARYGYTF
-	TRBV12-5	-	TRBJ2-5	TGTGCTAGTGCCCACAGGGTTGAGACCCAGTACTTC	CASAHRVETQYF
-	TRBV7-3	-	TRBJ2-1	TGTGCCAGCAGCGTAGGGGGTGATGAGCAGTTCTTC	CASSVGGDEQFF
-	TRBV6-5	-	TRBJ2-7	TGTGCCAGCAGAGGGGGAACCTACGAGCAGTACTTC	CASRGGTYEQYF
-	TRBV28	-	TRBJ2-7	TGTGCCAGCAGTTCCGGAGGGGGCGGCTACGAGCAGTACTTC	CASSSGGGGYEQYF
-	TRBV18	-	TRBJ2-5	TGTGCCAGCTCACGTACGAGAGGAGAGACCCAGTACTTC	CASSRTRGETQYF
TRBD2	TRBV7-2	-	TRBJ2-7	TGTGCCAGCAGCCCACTGCCGGGGGGATACTACGAGCAGTACTTC	CASSPLPGGYYEQYF
TRBD1	TRBV30	once	TRBJ1-2	TGTGCCTGGAGTGTACCCGCCGGGACAGGGGGCACTAGGGACTATGGCTACACCTTC	CAWSVPAGTGGTRDYGYTF
-	TRBV6-5	-	TRBJ1-1	TGTGCCAGCAGTTCCCCTGGTCGAGTGAACACTGAAGCTTTCTTT	CASSSPGRVNTEAFF
TRBD1	TRBV6-1	-	TRBJ2-5	TGTGCCAGCAGTGTGGACCGGGACAGGGGAGGAGAGACCCAGTACTTC	CASSVDRDRGGETQYF
-	TRBV18	-	TRBJ2-5	TGTGCCAGCTCACCTTTCGGGAACCAAGAGACCCAGTACTTC	CASSPFGNQETQYF